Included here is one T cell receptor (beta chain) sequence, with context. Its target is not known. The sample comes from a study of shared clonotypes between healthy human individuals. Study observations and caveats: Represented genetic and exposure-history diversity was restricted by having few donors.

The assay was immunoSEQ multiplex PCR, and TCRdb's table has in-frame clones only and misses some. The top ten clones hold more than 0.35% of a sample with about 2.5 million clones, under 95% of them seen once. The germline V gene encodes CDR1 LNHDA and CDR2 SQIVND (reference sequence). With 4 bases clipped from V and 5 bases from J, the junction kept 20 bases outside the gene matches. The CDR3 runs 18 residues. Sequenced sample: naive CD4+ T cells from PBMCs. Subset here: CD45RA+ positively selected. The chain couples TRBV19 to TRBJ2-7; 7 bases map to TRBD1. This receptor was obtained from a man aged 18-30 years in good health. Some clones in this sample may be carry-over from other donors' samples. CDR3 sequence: CASSTRQGVTTPHNEQYF. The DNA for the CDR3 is TGTGCCAGTAGTACCCGACAGGGAGTCACCACCCCTCACAACGAGCAGTACTTC.